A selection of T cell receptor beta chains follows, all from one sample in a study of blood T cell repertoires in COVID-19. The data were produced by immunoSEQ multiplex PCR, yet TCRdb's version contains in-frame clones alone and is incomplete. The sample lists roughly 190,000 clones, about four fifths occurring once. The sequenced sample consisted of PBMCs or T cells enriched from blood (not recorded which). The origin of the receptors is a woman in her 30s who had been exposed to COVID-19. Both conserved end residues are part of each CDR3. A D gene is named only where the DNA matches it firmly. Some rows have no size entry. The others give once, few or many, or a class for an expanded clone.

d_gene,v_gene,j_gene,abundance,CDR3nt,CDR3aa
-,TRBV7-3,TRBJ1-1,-,TGTGCCAGCAGCTTAATTGGGGGGAGGTCCGCTGAAGCTTTCTTT,CASSLIGGRSAEAFF
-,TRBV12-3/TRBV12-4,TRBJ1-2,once,TGTGCCAGCAGTTTCGGACACATAAATGGCTACACCTTC,CASSFGHINGYTF
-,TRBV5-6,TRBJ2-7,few,TGTGCCAGCAGCTATCCGGTGCGTTCAGGCAGCCCATCGTACGAGCAGTACTTC,CASSYPVRSGSPSYEQYF
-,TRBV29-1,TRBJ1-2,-,TGCAGCGTTGACTCGGGGAGAGATGGCTACACCTTC,CSVDSGRDGYTF
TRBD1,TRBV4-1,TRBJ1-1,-,TGCGCCAGCAGCCAAGTCGGGACAGGGGGTCGAGCTGACACTGAAGCTTTCTTT,CASSQVGTGGRADTEAFF
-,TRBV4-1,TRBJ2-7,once,TGCGCCAGCAGCCACCTACAGGGAGCATCATACGAGCAGTACTTC,CASSHLQGASYEQYF
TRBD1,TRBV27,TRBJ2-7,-,TGTGCCAGCAGTTGGACAGGGGCCGCCGGCTACGAGCAGTACTTC,CASSWTGAAGYEQYF
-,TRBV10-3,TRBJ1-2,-,TGTGCCATCAGTGAGGCGCCAGGCGATGGCTACACCTTC,CAISEAPGDGYTF
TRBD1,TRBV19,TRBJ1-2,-,TGTGCCAGTACGGAGCCCGGGACAGAGCCGTACTACACCTTC,CASTEPGTEPYYTF
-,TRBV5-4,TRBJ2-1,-,TGTGCCAGCAGCTTGACACAGAACAATGAGCAGTTCTTC,CASSLTQNNEQFF
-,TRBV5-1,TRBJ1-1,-,TGCGCCAGCAGCACTCGATTTGGGGGGGCTGAAGCTTTCTTT,CASSTRFGGAEAFF
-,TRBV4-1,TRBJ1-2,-,TGCGCCAGCAGCCAACGGGACACGGATAACTATGGCTACACCTTC,CASSQRDTDNYGYTF
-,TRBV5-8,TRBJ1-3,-,TGTGCCAGCAGCCCCCTCGGACAGAGCGACGGAAACACCATATATTTT,CASSPLGQSDGNTIYF
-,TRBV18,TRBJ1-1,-,TGTGCCAGCTCGGCCGGGACTGAAGCTTTCTTT,CASSAGTEAFF
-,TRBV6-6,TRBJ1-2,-,TGTGCCAGCAGTCCCGAGGGTCTCGACGGCTACACCTTC,CASSPEGLDGYTF
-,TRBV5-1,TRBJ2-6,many,TGCGCCAGCAGCCTCCCTGGGGCCAACGTCCTGACTTTC,CASSLPGANVLTF
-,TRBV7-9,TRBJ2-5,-,TGTGCCAGCAGTCAACGGGCAGGGCAAGAGACCCAGTACTTC,CASSQRAGQETQYF
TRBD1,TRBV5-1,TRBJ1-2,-,TGCGCCAGCAGCACTACAGGGGCCTATGGCTACACCTTC,CASSTTGAYGYTF